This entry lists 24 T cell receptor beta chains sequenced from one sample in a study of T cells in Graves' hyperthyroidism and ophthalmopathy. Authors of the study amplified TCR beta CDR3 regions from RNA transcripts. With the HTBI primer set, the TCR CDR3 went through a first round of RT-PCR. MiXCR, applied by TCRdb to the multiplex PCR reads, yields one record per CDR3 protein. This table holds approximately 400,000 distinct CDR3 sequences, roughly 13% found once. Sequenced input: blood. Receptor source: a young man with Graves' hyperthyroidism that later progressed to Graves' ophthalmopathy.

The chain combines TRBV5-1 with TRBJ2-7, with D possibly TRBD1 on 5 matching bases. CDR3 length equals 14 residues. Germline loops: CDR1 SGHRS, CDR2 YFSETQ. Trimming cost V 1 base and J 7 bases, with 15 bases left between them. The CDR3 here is CASSLQGSGVEQYF. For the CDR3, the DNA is TGCGCCAGCAGCTTGCAGGGTTCCGGTGTGGAGCAGTACTTC.

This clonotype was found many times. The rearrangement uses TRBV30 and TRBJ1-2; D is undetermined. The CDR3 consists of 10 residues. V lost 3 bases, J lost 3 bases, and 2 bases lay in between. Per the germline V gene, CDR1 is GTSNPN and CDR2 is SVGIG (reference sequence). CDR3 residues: CAWSDYGYTF. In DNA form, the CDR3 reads TGTGCCTGGAGCGACTATGGCTACACCTTC.

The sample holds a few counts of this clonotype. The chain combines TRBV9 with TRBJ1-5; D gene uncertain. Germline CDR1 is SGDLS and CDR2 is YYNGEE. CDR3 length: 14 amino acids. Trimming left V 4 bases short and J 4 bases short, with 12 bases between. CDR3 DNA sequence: TGTGCCAGCAGCTCCCGTGAATGGAATCAGCCCCAGCATTTT. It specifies CASSSREWNQPQHF.

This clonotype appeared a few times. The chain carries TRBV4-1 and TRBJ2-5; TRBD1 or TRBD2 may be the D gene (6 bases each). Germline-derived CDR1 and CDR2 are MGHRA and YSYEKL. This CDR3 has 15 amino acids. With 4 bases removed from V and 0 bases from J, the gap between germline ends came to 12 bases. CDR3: CASSPLGGHQETQYF. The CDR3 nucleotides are TGCGCCAGCAGCCCCCTAGGGGGGCACCAAGAGACCCAGTACTTC.

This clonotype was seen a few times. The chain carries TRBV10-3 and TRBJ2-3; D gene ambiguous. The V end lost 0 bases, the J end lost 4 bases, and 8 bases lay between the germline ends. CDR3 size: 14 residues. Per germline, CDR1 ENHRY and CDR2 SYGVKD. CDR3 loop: CAISESMGADTQYF. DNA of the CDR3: TGTGCCATCAGTGAGTCAATGGGTGCAGATACGCAGTATTTT.

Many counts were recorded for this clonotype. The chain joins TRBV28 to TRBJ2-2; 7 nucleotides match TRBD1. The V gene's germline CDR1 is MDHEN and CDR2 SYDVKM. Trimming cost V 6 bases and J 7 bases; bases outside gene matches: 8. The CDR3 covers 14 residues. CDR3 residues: CASRTRGLNGELFF. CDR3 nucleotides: TGTGCCAGCAGGACAAGGGGGCTCAACGGGGAGCTGTTTTTT.

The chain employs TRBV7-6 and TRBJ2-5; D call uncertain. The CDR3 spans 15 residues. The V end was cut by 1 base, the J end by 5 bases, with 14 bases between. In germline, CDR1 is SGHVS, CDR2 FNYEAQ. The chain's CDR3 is CASSLGGSGFETQYF. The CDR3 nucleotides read TGTGCCAGCAGCTTAGGTGGCAGTGGCTTCGAGACCCAGTACTTC. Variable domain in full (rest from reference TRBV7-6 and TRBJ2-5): GAGVSQSPRYKVTKRGQDVALRCDPISGHVSLYWYRQALGQGPEFLTYFNYEAQQDKSGLPNDRFSAERPEGSISTLTIQRTEQRDSAMYRCASSLGGSGFETQYFGPGTRLLVL.

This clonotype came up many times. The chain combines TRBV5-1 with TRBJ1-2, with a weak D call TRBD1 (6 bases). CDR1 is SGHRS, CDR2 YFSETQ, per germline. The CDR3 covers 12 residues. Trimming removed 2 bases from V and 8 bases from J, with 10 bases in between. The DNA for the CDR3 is TGCGCCAGCAGCTTACAGGGATTCGGCTACACCTTC. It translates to CASSLQGFGYTF.

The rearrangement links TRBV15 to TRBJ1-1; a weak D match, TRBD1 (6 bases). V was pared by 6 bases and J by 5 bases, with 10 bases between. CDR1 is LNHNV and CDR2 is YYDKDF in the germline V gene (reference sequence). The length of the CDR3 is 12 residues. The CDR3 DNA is TGTGCCACCAGTAGGGGGTTGACTGAAGCTTTCTTT. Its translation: CATSRGLTEAFF.

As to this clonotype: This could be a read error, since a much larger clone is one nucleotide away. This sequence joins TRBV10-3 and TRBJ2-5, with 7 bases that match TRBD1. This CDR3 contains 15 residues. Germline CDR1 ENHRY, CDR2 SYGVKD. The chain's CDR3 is CAIREEGAGKETQYF. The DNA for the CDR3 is TGTGCCATCCGTGAAGAGGGGGCCGGGAAAGAGACCCAGTACTTC.

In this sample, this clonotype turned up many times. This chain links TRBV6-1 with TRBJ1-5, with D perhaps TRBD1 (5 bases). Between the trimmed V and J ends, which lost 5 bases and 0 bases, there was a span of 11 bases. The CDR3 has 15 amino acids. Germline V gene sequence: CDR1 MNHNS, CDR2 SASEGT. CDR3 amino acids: CASSFTGPSNQPQHF. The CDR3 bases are TGTGCCAGCAGTTTCACGGGGCCTAGCAATCAGCCCCAGCATTTT.

The CDR3 here is CAISGQTHEQFF. For the CDR3, the DNA is TGTGCCATCAGTGGACAGACCCATGAGCAGTTCTTC. The V gene is TRBV10-3, the J gene TRBJ2-1; maybe TRBD1 (5 bases). The germline CDR1 and CDR2 sequences are ENHRY and SYGVKD. The CDR3 spans 12 residues. V lost 4 bases and J 8 bases, leaving 9 bases between the germline ends.

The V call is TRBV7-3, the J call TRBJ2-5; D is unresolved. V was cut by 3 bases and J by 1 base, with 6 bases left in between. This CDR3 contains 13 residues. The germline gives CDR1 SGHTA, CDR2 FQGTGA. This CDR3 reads CASSLEIQETQYF. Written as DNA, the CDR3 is TGTGCCAGCAGCTTGGAGATCCAAGAGACCCAGTACTTC.

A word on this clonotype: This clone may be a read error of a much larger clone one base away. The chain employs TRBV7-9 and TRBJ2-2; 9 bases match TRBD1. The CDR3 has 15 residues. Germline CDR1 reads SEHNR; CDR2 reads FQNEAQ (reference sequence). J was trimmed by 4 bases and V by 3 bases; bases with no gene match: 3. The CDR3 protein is CASSFGTGFTGELFF. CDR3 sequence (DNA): TGTGCCAGCAGCTTTGGGACAGGGTTCACCGGGGAGCTGTTTTTT.

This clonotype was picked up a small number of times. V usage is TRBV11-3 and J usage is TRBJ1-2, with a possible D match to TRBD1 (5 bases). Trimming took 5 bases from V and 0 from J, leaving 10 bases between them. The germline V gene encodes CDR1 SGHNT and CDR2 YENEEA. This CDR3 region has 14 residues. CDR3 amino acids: CASSPDNANYGYTF. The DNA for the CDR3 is TGTGCCAGCAGCCCGGACAACGCTAACTATGGCTACACCTTC.

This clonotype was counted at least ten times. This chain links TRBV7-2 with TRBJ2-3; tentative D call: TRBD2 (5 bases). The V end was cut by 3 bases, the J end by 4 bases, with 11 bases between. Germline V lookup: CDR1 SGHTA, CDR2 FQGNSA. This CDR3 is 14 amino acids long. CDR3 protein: CASSFDAGSDTQYF. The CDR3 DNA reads TGTGCCAGCAGCTTTGACGCGGGCTCAGATACGCAGTATTTT.

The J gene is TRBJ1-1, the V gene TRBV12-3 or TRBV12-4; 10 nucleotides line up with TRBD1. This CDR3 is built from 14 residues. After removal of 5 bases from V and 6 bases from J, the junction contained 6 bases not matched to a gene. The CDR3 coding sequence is TGTGCCAGCAGTCCGACAGGGGGCAGGGCTGAAGCTTTCTTT. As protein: CASSPTGGRAEAFF.

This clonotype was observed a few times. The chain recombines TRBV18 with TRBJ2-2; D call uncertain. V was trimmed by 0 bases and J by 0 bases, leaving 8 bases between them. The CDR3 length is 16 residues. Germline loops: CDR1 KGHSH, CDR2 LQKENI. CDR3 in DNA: TGTGCCAGCTCACCACCGAGTGGAGCGAACACCGGGGAGCTGTTTTTT. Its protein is CASSPPSGANTGELFF.

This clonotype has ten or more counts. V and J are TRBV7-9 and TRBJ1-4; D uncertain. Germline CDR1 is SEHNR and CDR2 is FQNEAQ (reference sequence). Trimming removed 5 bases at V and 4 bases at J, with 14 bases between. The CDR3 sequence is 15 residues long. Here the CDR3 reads CASSPPVPHNEKLFF. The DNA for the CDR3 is TGTGCCAGCAGCCCCCCGGTCCCACATAATGAAAAACTGTTTTTT.

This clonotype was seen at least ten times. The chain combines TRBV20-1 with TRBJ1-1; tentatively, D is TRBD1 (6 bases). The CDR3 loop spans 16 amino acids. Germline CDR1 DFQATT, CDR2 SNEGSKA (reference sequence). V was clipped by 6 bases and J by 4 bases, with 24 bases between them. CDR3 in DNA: TGCAGTGCAAAACAGGGAGGAATGTTCGGTGGCACTGAAGCTTTCTTT. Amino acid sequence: CSAKQGGMFGGTEAFF.

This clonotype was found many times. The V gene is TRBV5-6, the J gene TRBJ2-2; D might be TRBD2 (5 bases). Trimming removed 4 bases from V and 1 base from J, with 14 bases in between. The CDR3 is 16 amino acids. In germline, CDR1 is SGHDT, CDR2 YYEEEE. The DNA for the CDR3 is TGTGCCAGCAGCCGGCCGGGCCGGGGGAACACCGGGGAGCTGTTTTTT. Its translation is CASSRPGRGNTGELFF.

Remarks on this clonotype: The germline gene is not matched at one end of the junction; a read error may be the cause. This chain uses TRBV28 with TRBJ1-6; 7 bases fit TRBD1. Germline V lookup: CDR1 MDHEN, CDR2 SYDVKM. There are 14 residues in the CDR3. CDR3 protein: CASHNRGLNSPFHF. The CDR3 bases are TGTGCCAGCCACAACAGGGGACTAAATTCACCCTTCCACTTT.

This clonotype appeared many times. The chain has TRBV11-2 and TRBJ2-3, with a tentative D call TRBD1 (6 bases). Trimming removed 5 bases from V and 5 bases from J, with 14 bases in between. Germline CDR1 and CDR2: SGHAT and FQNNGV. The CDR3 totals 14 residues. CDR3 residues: CASSPGTRGDTQYF. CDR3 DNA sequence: TGTGCCAGCAGCCCAGGGACACGGGGAGATACGCAGTATTTT.

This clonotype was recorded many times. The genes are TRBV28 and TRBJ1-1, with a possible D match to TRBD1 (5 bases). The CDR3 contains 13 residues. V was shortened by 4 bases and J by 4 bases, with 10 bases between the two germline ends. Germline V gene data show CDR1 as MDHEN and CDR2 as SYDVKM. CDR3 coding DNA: TGTGCCAGCAGTTGGCTCAGGGCCACTGAAGCTTTCTTT. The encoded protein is CASSWLRATEAFF.